The T cell receptor (beta chain) under discussion was sequenced for a study of CD8 T cells in Susac syndrome. The study, taken as a whole, reports: In its TCR sequencing and HLA analysis, the study acknowledged that the number of individuals was relatively small.

In contrast to the negatively isolated CD8+ and CD4+ T cells, TEMRA cells were FACS-enriched. Random hexamers were used to reverse transcribe the RNA input (roughly 0.5 to 1 ug). Amplification of TCR beta CDR3 across 54 Vbeta and 13 Jbeta was performed with immunoSEQ multiplex PCR. TCRdb re-called the immunoSEQ multiplex PCR reads through MiXCR, storing one row per CDR3 protein. In the table there are about 200,000 distinct CDR3 sequences, roughly 95% of which are singletons. Comments on this clonotype: Its antigen is undetermined.

Trimming at V came to 8 bases and at J to 1 base, leaving 11 bases not matched to a gene. The CDR3 loop spans 16 amino acids. Germline CDR1 MNHEY, CDR2 SVGEGT. The J gene is TRBJ1-5, the V gene TRBV6-2 or TRBV6-3, with 7 bases aligning to TRBD1. Sequenced material: CD4+ T cells from PBMCs. This receptor was identified in a human donor in good health. CDR3 sequence reads: CASRSYYRGSNQPQHF. CDR3 bases: TGTGCCAGCCGATCCTACTACAGGGGAAGCAATCAGCCCCAGCATTTT.